This record looks at one TCR beta chain sequence and its context. Its target is unknown. This sample was taken from a study of cytomegalovirus exposure and HLA in healthy donors. About the research overall: Clustering assigned 81% of the approximately 400 genotyped donors to the Caucasian-associated ancestry cluster.

It was with 60 Vbeta and 13 Jbeta primers that the PCR ran. Some clones are missing from TCRdb's copy, which holds only in-frame ones; the method was immunoSEQ multiplex PCR. Of 150,000 to 200,000 clones in the sample, roughly 77% were seen once. Study-wide points: An observed cluster of highly shared sequence variants was recorded as a likely sequencing artifact. Specific recognition of CMV antigens was confirmed in vitro for a few chains (all CMV-associated). An analysis done earlier found most TCR beta V segments productive about 87% or about 30% of the time.

The CDR3 has 13 amino acids. Germline CDR1 and CDR2: GTSNPN and SVGIG (reference sequence). V dropped 5 bases and J dropped 4 bases, with 12 bases sitting between them. This TCR was recovered from a woman aged 40-49 years in good health and CMV-seropositive. V gene TRBV30 combines with J gene TRBJ1-5; a possible D gene is TRBD1 (6 bases). Material: PBMCs. The CDR3 loop reads CAWGAQGNQPQHF. CDR3 in DNA: TGTGCCTGGGGGGCACAGGGTAATCAGCCCCAGCATTTT.